This T cell receptor (beta chain) was profiled in a study of control samples from healthy donors and cancer patients. Assay used: immunoSEQ multiplex PCR; TCRdb lists only in-frame clones, some missing. The repertoire consists of about 97,000 clones, with more than 85% occurring once and the leading ten covering 7.5% to 10%. This CDR3 contains 15 residues. The germline V gene encodes CDR1 MGHRA and CDR2 YSYEKL. Trimming removed 0 bases at V and 3 bases at J, with 9 bases between. The sample comprised blood. This rearrangement joins TRBV4-1 to TRBJ2-1; tentatively, D is TRBD2 (5 bases). The TCR was taken from a man younger than 40 in good health. CDR3 protein: CASSQEPGFYNEQFF. DNA for the CDR3: TGCGCCAGCAGCCAAGAACCGGGATTCTACAATGAGCAGTTCTTC.